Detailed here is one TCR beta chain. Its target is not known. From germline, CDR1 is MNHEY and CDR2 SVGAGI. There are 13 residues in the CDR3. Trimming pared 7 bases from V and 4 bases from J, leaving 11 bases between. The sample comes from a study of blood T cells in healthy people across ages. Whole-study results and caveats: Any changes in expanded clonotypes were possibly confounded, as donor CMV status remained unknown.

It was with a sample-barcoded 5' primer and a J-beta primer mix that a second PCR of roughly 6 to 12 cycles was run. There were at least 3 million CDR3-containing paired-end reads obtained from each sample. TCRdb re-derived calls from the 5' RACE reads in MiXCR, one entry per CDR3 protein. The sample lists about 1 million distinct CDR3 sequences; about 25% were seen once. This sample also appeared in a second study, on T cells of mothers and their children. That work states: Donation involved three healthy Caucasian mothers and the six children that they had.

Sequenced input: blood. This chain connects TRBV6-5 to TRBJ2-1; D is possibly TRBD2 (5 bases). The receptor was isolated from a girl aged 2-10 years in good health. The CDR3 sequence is CASTTGLYNEQFF. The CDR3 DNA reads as TGTGCCAGCACCACTGGACTTTACAATGAGCAGTTCTTC.